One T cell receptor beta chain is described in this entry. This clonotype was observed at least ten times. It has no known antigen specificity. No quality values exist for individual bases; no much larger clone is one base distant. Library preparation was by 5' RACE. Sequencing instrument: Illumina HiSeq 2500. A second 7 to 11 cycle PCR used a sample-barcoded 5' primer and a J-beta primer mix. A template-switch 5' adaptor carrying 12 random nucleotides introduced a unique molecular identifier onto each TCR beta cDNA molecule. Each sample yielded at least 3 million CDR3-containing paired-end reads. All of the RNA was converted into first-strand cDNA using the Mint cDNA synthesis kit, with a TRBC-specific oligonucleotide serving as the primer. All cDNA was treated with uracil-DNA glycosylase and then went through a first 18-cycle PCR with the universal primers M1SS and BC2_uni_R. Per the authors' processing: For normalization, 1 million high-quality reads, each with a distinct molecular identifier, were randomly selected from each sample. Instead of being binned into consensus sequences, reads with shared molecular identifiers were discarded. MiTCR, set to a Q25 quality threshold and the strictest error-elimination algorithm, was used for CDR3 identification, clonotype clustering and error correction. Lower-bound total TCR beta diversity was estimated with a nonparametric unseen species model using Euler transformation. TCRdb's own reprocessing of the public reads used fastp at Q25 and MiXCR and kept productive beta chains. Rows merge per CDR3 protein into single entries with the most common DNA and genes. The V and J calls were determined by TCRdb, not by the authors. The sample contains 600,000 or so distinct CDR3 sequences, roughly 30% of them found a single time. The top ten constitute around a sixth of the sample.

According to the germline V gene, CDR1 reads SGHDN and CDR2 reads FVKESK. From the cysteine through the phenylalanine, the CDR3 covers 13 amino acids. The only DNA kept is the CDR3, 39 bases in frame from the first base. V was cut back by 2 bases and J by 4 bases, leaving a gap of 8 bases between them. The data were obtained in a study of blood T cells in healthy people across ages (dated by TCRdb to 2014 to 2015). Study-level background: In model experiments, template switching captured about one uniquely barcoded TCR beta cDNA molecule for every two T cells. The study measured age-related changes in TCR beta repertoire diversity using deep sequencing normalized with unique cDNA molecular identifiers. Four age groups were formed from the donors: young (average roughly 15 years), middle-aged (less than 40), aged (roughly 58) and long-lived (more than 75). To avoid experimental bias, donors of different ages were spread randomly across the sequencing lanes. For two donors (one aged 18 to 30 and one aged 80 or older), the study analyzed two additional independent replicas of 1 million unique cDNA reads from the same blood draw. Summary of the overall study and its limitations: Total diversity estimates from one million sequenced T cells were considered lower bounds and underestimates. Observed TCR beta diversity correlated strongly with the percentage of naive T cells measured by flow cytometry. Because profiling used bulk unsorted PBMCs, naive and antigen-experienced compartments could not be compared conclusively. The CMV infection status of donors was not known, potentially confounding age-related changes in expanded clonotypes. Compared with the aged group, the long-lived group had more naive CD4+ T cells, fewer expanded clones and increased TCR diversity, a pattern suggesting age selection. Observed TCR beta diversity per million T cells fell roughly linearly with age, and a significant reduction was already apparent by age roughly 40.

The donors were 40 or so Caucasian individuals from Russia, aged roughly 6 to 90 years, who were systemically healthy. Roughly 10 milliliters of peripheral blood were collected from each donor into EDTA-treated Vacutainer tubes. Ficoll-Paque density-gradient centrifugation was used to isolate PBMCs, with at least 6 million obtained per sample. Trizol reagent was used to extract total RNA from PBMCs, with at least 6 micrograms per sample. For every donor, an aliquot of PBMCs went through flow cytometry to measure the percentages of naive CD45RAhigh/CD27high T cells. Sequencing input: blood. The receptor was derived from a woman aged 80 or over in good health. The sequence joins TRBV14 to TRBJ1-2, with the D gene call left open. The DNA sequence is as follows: TGTGCCAGCAGCCAATCCCCCATCTATGGCTACACCTTC. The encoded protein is CASSQSPIYGYTF.